Sequencing of this T cell receptor (beta chain) was carried out in a study of regulatory T cells in long-lasting Graves disease. Researchers made TCR beta libraries by using iRepertoire HTBI primers and running Arm-PCR on CDR3 regions. TCRdb re-derived calls from the multiplex PCR reads in MiXCR, one entry per CDR3 protein. The repertoire holds approximately 230,000 distinct CDR3 sequences, with around 18% as singletons. Specified time point: newly diagnosed GD, antithyroid drugs for less than 3 months. Extracted RNA from PBMCs served as the source of the TCR library. This clonotype showed up many times. The CDR3 is 17 residues long. Per germline, CDR1 KGHSH and CDR2 LQKENI. V trimming: 3 bases; J trimming: 2 bases; junction bases outside the gene matches: 5.

The clonotype comes from a female donor with Graves disease. The sequencing here drew on peripheral blood mononuclear cells (PBMCs), taken at new diagnosis, from a patient treated with antithyroid drugs. The rearrangement links TRBV18 to TRBJ2-3; 13 positions agree with TRBD2. The CDR3 bases are TGTGCCAGCTCACCCGGGACTAGCGGGATTGCCACAGATACGCAGTATTTT. This gives the protein CASSPGTSGIATDTQYF.